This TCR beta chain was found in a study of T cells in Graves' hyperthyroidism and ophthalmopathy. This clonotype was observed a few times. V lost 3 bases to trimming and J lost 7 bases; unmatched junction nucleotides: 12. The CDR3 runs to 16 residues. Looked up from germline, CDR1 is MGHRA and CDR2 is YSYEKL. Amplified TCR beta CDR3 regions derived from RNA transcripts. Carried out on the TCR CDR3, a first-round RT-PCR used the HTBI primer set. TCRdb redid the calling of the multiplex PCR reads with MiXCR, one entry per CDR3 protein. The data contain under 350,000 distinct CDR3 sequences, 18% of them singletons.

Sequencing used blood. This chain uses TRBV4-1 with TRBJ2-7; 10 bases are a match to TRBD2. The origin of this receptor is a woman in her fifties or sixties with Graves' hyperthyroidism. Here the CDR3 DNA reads TGCGCCAGCAGCCAGGGGAGCAGCGGGAGGGCGAGTGAGCAGTACTTC. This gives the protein CASSQGSSGRASEQYF.